Ten or more counts support the clone carrying this T cell receptor beta chain. Its cognate antigen is unknown. This CDR3 spans 14 amino acids. Germline V gene lookup returns CDR1 SGHVS and CDR2 FQNEAQ. V lost 10 bases and J lost 0, with 16 bases in between. Via MiXCR, TCRdb re-called the reads, giving one row per CDR3 protein. Of around 260,000 distinct CDR3 sequences in the sample, about a quarter were seen once. The data stem from a study of T cell repertoires in cytomegalovirus infection. Whole-study findings and limits: Based on cumulative public TCR beta family frequency, carriers of CMV plus the relevant HLA were identified. CMV-specific HLA-C-restricted TCR beta clonotypes dominated the ex vivo response.

This clonotype was sampled from a human donor in good health (CMV status not recorded). Some clones in this sample may be carry-over from other donors' samples. The rearrangement links TRBV7-8 to TRBJ2-7; D is uncertain. Sequences were obtained from PBMCs. CDR3: CAIAMGGDSYEQYF. In DNA, the CDR3 is TGTGCCATCGCGATGGGCGGCGACTCCTACGAGCAGTACTTC. Full variable domain (remainder filled in from reference TRBV7-8 and TRBJ2-7): GAGVSQSPRYKVAKRGQDVALRCDPISGHVSLFWYQQALGQGPEFLTYFQNEAQLDKSGLPSDRFFAERPEGSVSTLKIQRTQQEDSAVYLCAIAMGGDSYEQYFGPGTRLTVT.